In this sample, the clone carrying this T cell receptor (beta chain) turned up many times. Time point: before trial treatment. All of the donors were given nivolumab, ipilimumab, aspirin, low-dose cyclophosphamide and low-dose radiotherapy as part of RACIN, a single-arm trial. V lost 0 bases, J lost 3 bases, and 12 bases stayed unmatched. There are 18 residues in the CDR3. CDR1 SGHVS and CDR2 FQNEAQ come from the germline V gene. This sample was taken from a study of low-dose radiotherapy and immunotherapy resistance in tumors. With TRAV- and TRBV-specific primers, first-strand cDNA was made, covering the alpha and beta chains. The authors amplified TCRs for roughly 20 PCR cycles with a constant-region primer and a V-primer adapter. mRNA, once isolated, was amplified by in vitro transcription. In TCRdb, the reads were re-called with MiXCR into one record per CDR3 protein. The data hold some 71,000 distinct CDR3 sequences, with around a third observed a single time.

The rearrangement uses TRBV7-8 and TRBJ2-3; 7 positions match TRBD2. This receptor was taken from a female donor with ovarian cancer. Specimen: PBMCs, collected before treatment. The CDR3 reads CASSLAPAAGWGTDTQYF. The CDR3 nucleotides are TGTGCCAGCAGCTTAGCTCCGGCAGCGGGATGGGGGACAGATACGCAGTATTTT. The whole variable domain, filled in from reference TRBV7-8 and TRBJ2-3, reads GAGVSQSPRYKVAKRGQDVALRCDPISGHVSLFWYQQALGQGPEFLTYFQNEAQLDKSGLPSDRFFAERPEGSVSTLKIQRTQQEDSAVYLCASSLAPAAGWGTDTQYFGPGTRLTVL.